These 3 T cell receptor beta chains share one sample of origin, sequenced in a study of CD8+ T cells in alopecia areata. Sequencing used cDNA as its template, made by extracting RNA and reverse transcribing it. Generated by immunoSEQ multiplex PCR, the TCRdb table keeps only in-frame clones and is missing some. This table has more than 150,000 clones, 50% to 70% appearing once. This material consisted of CD4+ T cells sorted from blood, taken at week 0. All receptors come from a human donor with alopecia areata.

The V and J genes are TRBV30 and TRBJ2-2, with D perhaps TRBD1 (6 bases). Trimming stripped 3 bases from V and 4 bases from J, with 12 bases between. Germline V gene data show CDR1 as GTSNPN and CDR2 as SVGIG (reference sequence). CDR3 length equals 14 residues. The CDR3 is CAWRIQGGTGELFF. The DNA of the CDR3 is TGTGCCTGGAGGATACAGGGTGGCACCGGGGAGCTGTTTTTT.

The chain joins TRBV7-9 to TRBJ2-7, with 8 bases aligning to TRBD2. The germline gives CDR1 SEHNR, CDR2 FQNEAQ (reference sequence). The CDR3 consists of 15 residues. J gave up 1 base and V 0 bases, and 2 bases lay outside the gene matches. The CDR3 DNA reads as TGTGCCAGCAGCTTAGCGGCGGGGGGATCCTACGAGCAGTACTTC. This sequence encodes CASSLAAGGSYEQYF.

This clone was recorded once. The J gene is TRBJ2-5, the V gene TRBV7-2; D is unclear. Deletions cut 4 bases from V and 5 bases from J, with 5 bases between. CDR1 and CDR2 (germline): SGHTA, FQGNSA. The CDR3 has 11 residues. CDR3 amino acids: CASSSRETQYF. CDR3 bases: TGTGCCAGCAGCTCTCGTGAGACCCAGTACTTC. The whole variable domain, filled in from reference TRBV7-2 and TRBJ2-5, reads GAGVSQSPSNKVTEKGKDVELRCDPISGHTALYWYRQSLGQGLEFLIYFQGNSAPDKSGLPSDRFSAERTGGSVSTLTIQRTQQEDSAVYLCASSSRETQYFGPGTRLLVL.